A single sample gave rise to the 24 T cell receptor beta chains below, sequenced in a study of shared clonotypes between healthy human individuals. Produced via immunoSEQ multiplex PCR; TCRdb's table is partial and in-frame only. This table has around 2.3 million clones, 90% to 97% appearing once. Sequences were obtained from naive CD4+ T cells sorted from blood. The subset: CD45RA+ positively selected. Every receptor here comes from a man between 18 and 29 years old in good health.

The rearrangement links TRBV7-8 to TRBJ1-1, with unresolved D. CDR1 and CDR2 from the germline V gene are SGHVS and FQNEAQ. The V end was cut by 3 bases, the J end by 8 bases, with 10 bases between. The CDR3 covers 12 residues. The CDR3 protein is CASSFDRLEAFF. The CDR3 DNA reads as TGTGCCAGCAGCTTCGACCGATTGGAAGCTTTCTTT.

The chain is built from TRBV28 and TRBJ1-2; TRBD1 matches at 10 bases. The junction had 8 bases not matched to a gene; V was cut back by 6 bases and J by 7 bases. The CDR3 contains 14 residues. In germline, CDR1 is MDHEN, CDR2 SYDVKM. CDR3 coding DNA: TGTGCCAGCAGGGGGACAGGGGTTTGGATTGGCTACACCTTC. This gives the protein CASRGTGVWIGYTF.

This clone has just one count. J is TRBJ2-7 and V is TRBV6-5, with a possible D match to TRBD1 (6 bases). Trimming stripped 0 bases from V and 5 bases from J, with 11 bases between. CDR1 and CDR2 from the germline V gene are MNHEY and SVGAGI. The length of the CDR3 is 14 residues. The CDR3 DNA sequence: TGTGCCAGCAGTTACTCTTCCAGGGGTAACGAGCAGTACTTC. Its translation is CASSYSSRGNEQYF.

J is TRBJ2-6 and V is TRBV5-1, with TRBD1 as a possible D gene (6 bases). CDR3 length: 16 residues. The V end was cut by 1 base, the J end by 0 bases, with 8 bases between. Germline assignment: CDR1 SGHRS and CDR2 YFSETQ. The CDR3 is CASSLRTDSGANVLTF. The CDR3 DNA reads as TGCGCCAGCAGCTTGCGGACAGACTCTGGGGCCAACGTCCTGACTTTC.

The rearrangement joins TRBV6-1 to TRBJ2-3; D uncertain. V was trimmed by 8 bases and J by 1 base, leaving 16 bases between them. Germline lookup yields CDR1 MNHNS and CDR2 SASEGT. This CDR3 has 15 residues. The CDR3 loop reads CASDPERVGTDTQYF. DNA of the CDR3: TGTGCCAGCGATCCCGAACGGGTGGGCACAGATACGCAGTATTTT.

The genes are TRBV5-1 and TRBJ2-3; TRBD1 aligns across 9 bases. This CDR3 is built from 16 residues. From germline, CDR1 is SGHRS and CDR2 YFSETQ. V lost 0 bases, J lost 5 bases, and 7 bases stayed unmatched. Here the CDR3 reads CASSLGTGGWGDTQYF. CDR3 DNA sequence: TGCGCCAGCAGCTTGGGCACAGGGGGCTGGGGAGATACGCAGTATTTT.

This chain links TRBV18 with TRBJ2-3; no reliable D call. This CDR3 region has 14 residues. Deletions cut 2 bases from V and 1 base from J, with 7 bases between. Looked up from germline, CDR1 is KGHSH and CDR2 is LQKENI. DNA of the CDR3: TGTGCCAGCTCACCAGAGGCCCGCACAGATACGCAGTATTTT. Amino acids: CASSPEARTDTQYF.

The chain uses TRBV21-1 and TRBJ1-6. TRBV21-1 represents a pseudogene. CDR3 length: 16 residues. The CDR3 protein is CASSKKALRRNSPLHF. CDR3 nucleotides: TGTGCCAGCAGCAAAAAAGCTCTCCGGAGAAATTCACCCCTCCACTTT.

The rearrangement links TRBV27 to TRBJ2-3; TRBD1 aligns across 9 bases. The germline V gene encodes CDR1 MNHEY and CDR2 SMNVEV (reference sequence). Germline trimming cut 5 bases from V and 4 bases from J; bases unmatched to any gene: 10. This CDR3 region has 16 residues. The CDR3 here is CASSIRTGTGPDTQYF. The CDR3 DNA reads TGTGCCAGCAGTATCCGAACCGGGACAGGGCCAGATACGCAGTATTTT.

This clone showed up just once. The chain carries TRBV7-2 and TRBJ2-1; 11 bases align to TRBD2. Per germline, CDR1 SGHTA and CDR2 FQGNSA. There are 15 residues in the CDR3. V was pared by 11 bases and J by 5 bases, with 11 bases of the junction left unmatched. Written as DNA, the CDR3 is TGTGCCGAGGGGGCTAGCGGGAGGCTAGACAATGAGCAGTTCTTC. This gives the protein CAEGASGRLDNEQFF.

This CDR3 reads CAIGSTDTQYF. The CDR3 nucleotides are TGTGCCATCGGTAGCACAGATACGCAGTATTTT. The chain combines TRBV10-3 with TRBJ2-3; D unresolved. CDR3 length: 11 amino acids. Germline CDR1 and CDR2: ENHRY and SYGVKD. Trimming left V 8 bases short and J 0 bases short, with 3 bases between.

Concerning this clone: Distinct nucleotide sequences in the sample also encode this CDR3. The chain carries TRBV6-1 and TRBJ1-1; 11 nucleotides line up with TRBD1. Germline loops: CDR1 MNHNS, CDR2 SASEGT. Germline trimming cut 6 bases from V and 5 bases from J; bases unmatched to any gene: 2. The CDR3 runs to 13 residues. CDR3 protein: CASSGQGATEAFF. As DNA, the CDR3 is TGTGCCAGCAGCGGACAGGGGGCGACTGAAGCTTTCTTT.

The gene calls are TRBV7-8 and TRBJ1-5, with 8 nucleotides matching TRBD1. CDR1 and CDR2 (germline): SGHVS, FQNEAQ. With 2 bases clipped from V and 2 bases from J, the junction kept 11 bases outside the gene matches. The CDR3 runs to 18 residues. CDR3 coding DNA: TGTGCCAGCAGCTTAAACCCACAGGGGGTAATTCGCAATCAGCCCCAGCATTTT. It specifies CASSLNPQGVIRNQPQHF.

The chain combines TRBV28 with TRBJ1-6, with TRBD1 matching over 11 bases. The CDR3 runs to 15 residues. J was trimmed by 14 bases and V by 3 bases; bases with no gene match: 9. CDR1 is MDHEN and CDR2 is SYDVKM in the germline V gene. As DNA, the CDR3 is TGTGCCAGCAGTTTCCGGACAGGGGGCTCTAGGTCCCTCCACTTT. Encoded protein: CASSFRTGGSRSLHF.

This chain connects TRBV27 to TRBJ2-3; 10 bases map to TRBD2. The CDR3 runs 14 residues. Looked up from germline, CDR1 is MNHEY and CDR2 is SMNVEV (reference sequence). The V segment lost 7 bases and the J segment 4 bases; nucleotides outside the gene matches: 5. The chain's CDR3 is CASKALAGSDTQYF. DNA of the CDR3: TGTGCCAGCAAGGCACTAGCGGGGTCAGATACGCAGTATTTT.

This chain joins TRBV6-5 and TRBJ2-2; D gene ambiguous. V lost 6 bases, J lost 2 bases, and 10 bases lay in between. Germline V gene lookup returns CDR1 MNHEY and CDR2 SVGAGI. This CDR3 has 14 amino acids. Written as DNA, the CDR3 is TGTGCCAGCAGGCCCGACACAAACACCGGGGAGCTGTTTTTT. It translates to CASRPDTNTGELFF.

As for this clone: Additional DNA sequences in this sample encode the identical CDR3. The gene calls are TRBV7-2 and TRBJ2-7, with unresolved D. CDR1 is SGHTA, CDR2 FQGNSA, per germline. Trimming took off 1 base at V and 4 bases at J, with 8 bases between the two ends. The CDR3 loop spans 13 amino acids. The CDR3 DNA reads TGTGCCAGCAGCTTAGAGGGCCTATACGAGCAGTACTTC. Residues: CASSLEGLYEQYF.

The CDR3 spells CASRGQGDNSPLHF. The CDR3 nucleotides are TGTGCCAGCCGAGGACAGGGGGACAATTCACCCCTCCACTTT. The chain employs TRBV7-9 and TRBJ1-6, with 10 bases aligning to TRBD1. Per germline, CDR1 SEHNR and CDR2 FQNEAQ (reference sequence). The CDR3 contains 14 residues. Trimming cost V 8 bases and J 7 bases; bases outside gene matches: 5.

The rearrangement links TRBV11-2 to TRBJ2-7; TRBD2 matches 7 bases. The CDR3 runs to 15 residues. Losses at the gene ends were 1 base for V and 5 bases for J; bases not matched to a gene: 8. The germline gives CDR1 SGHAT, CDR2 FQNNGV. CDR3 coding DNA: TGTGCCAGCAGCTTAGTAAGGGAGGGTCGAGACGAGCAGTACTTC. This encodes CASSLVREGRDEQYF.

The chain employs TRBV6-1 and TRBJ1-2; 10 positions agree with TRBD1. Per the germline V gene, CDR1 is MNHNS and CDR2 is SASEGT. V lost 6 bases to trimming and J lost 1 base; unmatched junction nucleotides: 2. CDR3 length equals 14 residues. CDR3 bases: TGTGCCAGCAGGAGGGACAGGGGTAACTATGGCTACACCTTC. Translated: CASRRDRGNYGYTF.

This chain joins TRBV14 and TRBJ1-1; D possibly corresponds to TRBD1 (6 bases). Germline CDR1 and CDR2: SGHDN and FVKESK. The V gene lost 1 base and the J gene lost 1 base, with 13 bases spanning the gap. This CDR3 region has 16 residues. The CDR3: CASSQAVGATNTEAFF. CDR3 sequence (DNA): TGTGCCAGCAGCCAAGCGGTGGGGGCCACGAACACTGAAGCTTTCTTT.

This chain connects TRBV19 to TRBJ1-1, with 9 bases that match TRBD1. In germline, CDR1 is LNHDA, CDR2 SQIVND (reference sequence). This CDR3 is built from 14 residues. After removal of 3 bases from V and 3 bases from J, the junction contained 2 bases not matched to a gene. The CDR3 DNA sequence: TGTGCCAGTAGTATTGACAGGGGGTACACTGAAGCTTTCTTT. Translating it yields CASSIDRGYTEAFF.

J is TRBJ2-1 and V is TRBV19; 16 bases are shared with TRBD2. The germline CDR1 and CDR2 sequences are LNHDA and SQIVND (reference sequence). Trimming at V came to 8 bases and at J to 0 bases, leaving 22 bases not matched to a gene. This CDR3 has 23 residues. The CDR3 spells CASESGTGARGTSGRGSYNEQFF. CDR3 in DNA: TGTGCCAGTGAATCCGGGACAGGGGCCAGGGGGACTAGCGGGAGGGGCTCCTACAATGAGCAGTTCTTC. Combining the CDR3 with reference TRBV19 and TRBJ2-1 gives the whole variable domain DGGITQSPKYLFRKEGQNVTLSCEQNLNHDAMYWYRQDPGQGLRLIYYSQIVNDFQKGDIAEGYSVSREKKESFPLTVTSAQKNPTAFYLCASESGTGARGTSGRGSYNEQFFGPGTRLTVL.

This sequence joins TRBV2 and TRBJ2-6; D is ambiguous. Deletions cut 9 bases from V and 0 bases from J, with 15 bases between. Germline V gives CDR1 SNHLY, CDR2 FYNNEI. The CDR3 spans 16 residues. CDR3 DNA sequence: TGTGCCAGGACGATTACACCGAGCTCTGGGGCCAACGTCCTGACTTTC. It codes for CARTITPSSGANVLTF.